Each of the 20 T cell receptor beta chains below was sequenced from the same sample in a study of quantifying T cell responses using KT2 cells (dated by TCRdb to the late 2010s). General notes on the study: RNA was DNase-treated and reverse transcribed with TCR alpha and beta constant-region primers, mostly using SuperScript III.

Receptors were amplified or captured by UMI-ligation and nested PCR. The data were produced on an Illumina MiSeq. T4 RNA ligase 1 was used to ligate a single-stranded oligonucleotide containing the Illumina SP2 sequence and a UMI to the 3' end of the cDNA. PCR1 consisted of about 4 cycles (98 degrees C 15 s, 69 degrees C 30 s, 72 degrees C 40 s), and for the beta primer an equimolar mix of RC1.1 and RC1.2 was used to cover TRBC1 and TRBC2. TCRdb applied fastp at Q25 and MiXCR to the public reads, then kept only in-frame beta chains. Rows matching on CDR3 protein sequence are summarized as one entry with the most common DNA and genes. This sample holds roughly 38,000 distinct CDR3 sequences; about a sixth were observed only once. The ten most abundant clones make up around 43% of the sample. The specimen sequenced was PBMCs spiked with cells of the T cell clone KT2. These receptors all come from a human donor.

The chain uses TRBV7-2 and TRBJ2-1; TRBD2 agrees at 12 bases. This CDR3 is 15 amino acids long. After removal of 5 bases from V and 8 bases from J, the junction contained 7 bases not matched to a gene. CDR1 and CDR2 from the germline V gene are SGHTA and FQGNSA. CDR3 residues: CASSPSGGAPYEQFF. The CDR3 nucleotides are TGTGCCAGCAGCCCTAGCGGGGGGGCCCCCTATGAGCAGTTCTTC.

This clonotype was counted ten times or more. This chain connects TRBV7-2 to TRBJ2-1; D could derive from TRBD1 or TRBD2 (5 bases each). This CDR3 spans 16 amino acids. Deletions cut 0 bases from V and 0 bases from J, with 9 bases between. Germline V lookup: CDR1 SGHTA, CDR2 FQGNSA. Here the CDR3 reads CASSLATGTSYNEQFF. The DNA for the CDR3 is TGTGCCAGCAGCTTAGCTACCGGGACCTCCTACAATGAGCAGTTCTTC.

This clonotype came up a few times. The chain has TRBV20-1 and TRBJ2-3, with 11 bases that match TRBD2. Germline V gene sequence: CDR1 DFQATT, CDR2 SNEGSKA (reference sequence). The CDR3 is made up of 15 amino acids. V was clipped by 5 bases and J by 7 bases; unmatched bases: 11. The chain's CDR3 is CSAPTLAGDANTQYF. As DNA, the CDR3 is TGCAGTGCTCCTACACTAGCGGGAGATGCAAATACGCAGTATTTT.

The CDR3 spells CASSFGLYSNQPQHF. CDR3 DNA sequence: TGTGCCAGCAGTTTCGGATTATATAGCAATCAGCCCCAGCATTTT. The chain joins TRBV12-3 or TRBV12-4 to TRBJ1-5, with unresolved D. This CDR3 has 15 amino acids. V was clipped by 3 bases and J by 0 bases, with 9 bases between them.

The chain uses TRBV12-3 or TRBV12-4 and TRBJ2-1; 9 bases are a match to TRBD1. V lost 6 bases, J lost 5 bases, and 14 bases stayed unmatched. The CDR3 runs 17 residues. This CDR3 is CASSGTGGENNHNEQFF. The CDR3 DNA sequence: TGTGCCAGCAGCGGTACAGGGGGCGAAAACAACCACAATGAGCAGTTCTTC.

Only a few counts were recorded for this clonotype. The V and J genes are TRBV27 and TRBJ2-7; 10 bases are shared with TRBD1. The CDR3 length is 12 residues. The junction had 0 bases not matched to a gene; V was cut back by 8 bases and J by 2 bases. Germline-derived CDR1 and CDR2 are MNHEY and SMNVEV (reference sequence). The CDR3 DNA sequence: TGTGCCAGCGGGACAGGGGCCTACGAGCAGTACTTC. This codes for CASGTGAYEQYF.

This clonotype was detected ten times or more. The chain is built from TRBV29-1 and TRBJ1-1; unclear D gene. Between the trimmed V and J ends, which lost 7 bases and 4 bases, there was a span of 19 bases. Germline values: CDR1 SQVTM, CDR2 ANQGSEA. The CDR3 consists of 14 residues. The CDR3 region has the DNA TGCAGCGGGGGAGGAGGCGTTTCGGGCACTGAAGCTTTCTTT. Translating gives CSGGGGVSGTEAFF.

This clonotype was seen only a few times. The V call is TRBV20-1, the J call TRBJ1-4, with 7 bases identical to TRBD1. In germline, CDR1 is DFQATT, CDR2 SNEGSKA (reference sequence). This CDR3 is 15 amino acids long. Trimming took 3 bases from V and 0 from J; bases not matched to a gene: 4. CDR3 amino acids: CSARGQIPTNEKLFF. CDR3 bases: TGCAGTGCTAGGGGACAGATACCAACTAATGAAAAACTGTTTTTT.

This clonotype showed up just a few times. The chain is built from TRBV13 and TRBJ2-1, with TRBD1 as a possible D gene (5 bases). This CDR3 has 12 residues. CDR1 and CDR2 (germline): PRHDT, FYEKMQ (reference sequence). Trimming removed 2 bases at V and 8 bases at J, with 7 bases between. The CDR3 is CASSLQGDEQFF. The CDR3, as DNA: TGTGCCAGCAGCTTACAGGGTGATGAGCAGTTCTTC.

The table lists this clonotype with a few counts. The DNA of the CDR3 is TGTGCCAGCAGCCTGGGGGACAGTCCCTATAATTCACCCCTCCACTTT. It codes for CASSLGDSPYNSPLHF. The chain recombines TRBV9 with TRBJ1-6, with 7 bases fitting TRBD1. Germline V gene data show CDR1 as SGDLS and CDR2 as YYNGEE. With V trimmed by 4 bases and J by 2 bases, 6 bases remained unmatched. This CDR3 is 16 amino acids long.

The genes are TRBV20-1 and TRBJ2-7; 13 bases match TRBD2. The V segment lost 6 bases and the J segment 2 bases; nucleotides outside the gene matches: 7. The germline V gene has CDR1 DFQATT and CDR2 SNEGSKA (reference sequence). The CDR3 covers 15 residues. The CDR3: CSANGLAGVTYEQYF. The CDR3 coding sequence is TGCAGTGCCAACGGACTAGCGGGGGTTACCTACGAGCAGTACTTC.

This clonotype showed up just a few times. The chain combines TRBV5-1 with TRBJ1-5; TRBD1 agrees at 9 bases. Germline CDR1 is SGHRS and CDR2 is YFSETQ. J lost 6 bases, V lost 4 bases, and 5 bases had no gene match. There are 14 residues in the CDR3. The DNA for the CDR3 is TGCGCCAGCAGCAACGGGACAGGGACTCAGCCCCAGCATTTT. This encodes CASSNGTGTQPQHF.

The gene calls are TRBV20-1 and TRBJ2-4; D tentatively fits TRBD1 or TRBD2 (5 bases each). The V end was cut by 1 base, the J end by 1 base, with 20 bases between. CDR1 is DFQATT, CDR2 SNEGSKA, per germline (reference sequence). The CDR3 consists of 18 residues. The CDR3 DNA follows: TGCAGTGCTAGAGTGAGGGTCGGGACGCCAGGGGCCAAAAACATTCAGTACTTC. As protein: CSARVRVGTPGAKNIQYF.

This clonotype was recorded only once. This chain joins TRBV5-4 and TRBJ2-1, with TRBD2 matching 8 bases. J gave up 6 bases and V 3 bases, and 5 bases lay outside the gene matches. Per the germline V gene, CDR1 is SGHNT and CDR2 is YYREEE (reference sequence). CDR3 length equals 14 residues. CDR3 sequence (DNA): TGTGCCAGCAGCTCCGGACTAGCCGGCAATGAGCAGTTCTTC. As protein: CASSSGLAGNEQFF.

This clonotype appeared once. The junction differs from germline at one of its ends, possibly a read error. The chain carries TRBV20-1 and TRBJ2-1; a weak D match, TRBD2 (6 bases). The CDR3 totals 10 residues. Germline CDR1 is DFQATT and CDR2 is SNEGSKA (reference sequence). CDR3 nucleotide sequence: TGCAGTGCCAGGGTTGGGACTCAAACCTTC. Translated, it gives CSARVGTQTF.

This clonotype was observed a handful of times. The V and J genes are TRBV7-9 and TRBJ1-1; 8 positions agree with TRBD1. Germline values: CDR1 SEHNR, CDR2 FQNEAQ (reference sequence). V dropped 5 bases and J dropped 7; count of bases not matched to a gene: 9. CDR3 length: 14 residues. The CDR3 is CASSIIRGTGEAFF. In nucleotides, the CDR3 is TGTGCCAGCAGCATAATCCGTGGGACAGGTGAAGCTTTCTTT.

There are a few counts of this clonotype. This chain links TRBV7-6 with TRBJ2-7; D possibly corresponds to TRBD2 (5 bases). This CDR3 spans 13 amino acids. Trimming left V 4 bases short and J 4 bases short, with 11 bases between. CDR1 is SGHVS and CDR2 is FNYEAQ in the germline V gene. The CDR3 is CASSSEAGYEQYF. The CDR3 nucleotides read TGTGCCAGCAGCTCCGAGGCGGGTTACGAGCAGTACTTC.

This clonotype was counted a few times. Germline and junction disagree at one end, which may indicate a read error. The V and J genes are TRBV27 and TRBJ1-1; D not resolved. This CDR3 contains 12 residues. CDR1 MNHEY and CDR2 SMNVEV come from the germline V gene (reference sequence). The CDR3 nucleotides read TGTGCCAGCAGTTTACGTGTTCCGTTGGGCCTTTTT. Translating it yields CASSLRVPLGLF.

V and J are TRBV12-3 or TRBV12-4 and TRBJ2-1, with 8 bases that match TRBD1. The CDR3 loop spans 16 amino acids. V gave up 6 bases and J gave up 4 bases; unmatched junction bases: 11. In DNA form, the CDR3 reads TGTGCCAGCAGCGACCCTTTAGGACAGGGTTACAATGAGCAGTTCTTC. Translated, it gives CASSDPLGQGYNEQFF.

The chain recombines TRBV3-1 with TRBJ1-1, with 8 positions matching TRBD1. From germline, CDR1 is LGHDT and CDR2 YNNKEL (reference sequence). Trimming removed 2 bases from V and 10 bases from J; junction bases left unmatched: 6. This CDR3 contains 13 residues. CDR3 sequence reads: CASSQPRGRPAFF. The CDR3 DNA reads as TGTGCCAGCAGCCAACCCAGGGGGCGGCCAGCTTTCTTT.